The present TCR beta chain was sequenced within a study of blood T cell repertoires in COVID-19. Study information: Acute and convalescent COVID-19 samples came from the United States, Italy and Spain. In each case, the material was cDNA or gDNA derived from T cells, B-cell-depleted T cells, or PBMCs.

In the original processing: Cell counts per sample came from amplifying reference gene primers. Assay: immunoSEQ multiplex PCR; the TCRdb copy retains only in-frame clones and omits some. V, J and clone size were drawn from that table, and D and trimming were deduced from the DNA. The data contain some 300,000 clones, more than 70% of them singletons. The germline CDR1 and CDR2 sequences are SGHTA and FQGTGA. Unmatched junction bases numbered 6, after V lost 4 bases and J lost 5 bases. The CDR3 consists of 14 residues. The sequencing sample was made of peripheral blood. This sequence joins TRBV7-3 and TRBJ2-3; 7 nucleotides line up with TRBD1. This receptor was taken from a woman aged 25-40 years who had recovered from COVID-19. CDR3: CASSSAGGVDTQYF. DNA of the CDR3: TGTGCCAGCAGCTCAGCAGGGGGAGTAGATACGCAGTATTTT.